The rows below give T cell receptor beta chains drawn from one sample of a study of cytomegalovirus exposure and HLA in healthy donors. Profiled with immunoSEQ multiplex PCR; TCRdb holds only in-frame clones, not every one. The sample yields 100,000 or so clones, 62% seen once. The specimen sequenced was PBMCs. The source of these receptors is a woman aged 25 to 39 in good health and CMV-seropositive. Each CDR3 is given with its conserved first and last residue. A D gene is named only where the DNA matches it firmly. Clone size is not always given. Where it is, it says once, few, many or a class for expanded clones.

clone_size	d_call	v_call	j_call	cdr3_aa	cdr3_nt
.	.	TRBV5-4	TRBJ2-7	CASSSGRAIHEQYF	TGTGCCAGCAGCTCCGGCAGGGCGATCCACGAGCAGTACTTC
.	TRBD2	TRBV5-6	TRBJ2-7	CASSLGLAASEQYF	TGTGCCAGCAGCTTGGGACTAGCGGCCTCGGAGCAGTACTTC
.	.	TRBV5-1	TRBJ2-7	CASSSDSKVSYEQYF	TGCGCCAGCAGCTCGGACTCGAAAGTATCCTACGAGCAGTACTTC
once	.	TRBV30	TRBJ1-3	CAWSGGTPGNTIYF	TGTGCCTGGAGTGGCGGGACTCCTGGAAACACCATATATTTT
few	TRBD1	TRBV11-3	TRBJ2-7	CASSLDLLRTGSYEQYF	TGTGCCAGCAGCCTAGACCTCCTTCGGACAGGGTCGTACGAGCAGTACTTC
.	.	TRBV7-9	TRBJ1-6	CSSMGLNSPLHF	TGTTCCAGCATGGGACTAAATTCACCCCTCCACTTT
.	.	TRBV4-1	TRBJ1-1	CASSQNGPAFF	TGCGCCAGCAGCCAAAACGGTCCTGCTTTCTTT
.	.	TRBV4-1	TRBJ2-1	CASSQAWLGLTPNEQFF	TGCGCCAGCAGCCAAGCTTGGCTAGGACTTACACCGAATGAGCAGTTCTTC
once	TRBD1	TRBV29-1	TRBJ2-2	CSVNRQGRVGELFF	TGCAGCGTGAACCGACAGGGAAGAGTCGGGGAGCTGTTTTTT
.	.	TRBV28	TRBJ1-2	CASSFAVNYGYTF	TGTGCCAGCAGTTTTGCGGTTAACTATGGCTACACCTTC
once	.	TRBV27	TRBJ2-1	CASRLGGASYNEQFF	TGTGCCAGCCGTTTGGGGGGGGCTTCCTACAATGAGCAGTTCTTC
.	.	TRBV13	TRBJ1-5	CASSLGPQINQPQHF	TGTGCCAGCAGCTTAGGCCCACAGATCAATCAGCCCCAGCATTTT
few	TRBD1	TRBV6-1	TRBJ2-7	CASSVTGTGAFNEQYF	TGTGCCAGCAGTGTTACCGGGACAGGGGCATTTAACGAGCAGTACTTC
.	TRBD1	TRBV5-5	TRBJ2-3	CASSLQGVGTDTQYF	TGTGCCAGCAGCTTACAGGGGGTGGGCACAGATACGCAGTATTTT
once	TRBD1	TRBV5-1	TRBJ1-4	CASSPGAPTGPNEKLFF	TGCGCCAGCAGCCCGGGCGCCCCGACAGGGCCTAATGAAAAACTGTTTTTT
few	.	TRBV4-1	TRBJ2-3	CASSQDAPSYTDTQYF	TGCGCCAGCAGCCAAGATGCGCCATCTTACACAGATACGCAGTATTTT
few	TRBD1	TRBV6-1	TRBJ2-1	CASTFRDRPYNEQFF	TGTGCCAGTACGTTCAGGGACAGACCCTACAATGAGCAGTTCTTC
.	TRBD1	TRBV28	TRBJ2-6	CASISRTGFYKISGANVLTF	TGTGCCAGCATTTCCCGGACAGGGTTTTATAAAATCTCTGGGGCCAACGTCCTGACTTTC
.	.	TRBV4-3	TRBJ2-3	CASSQDRTATDTQYF	TGCGCCAGCAGCCAAGATCGGACAGCCACAGATACGCAGTATTTT
.	.	TRBV19	TRBJ2-5	CASSEGGGQETQYF	TGTGCCAGTAGTGAGGGGGGGGGCCAAGAGACCCAGTACTTC
.	.	TRBV2	TRBJ1-6	CASSVLGEGYNSPLHF	TGTGCCAGCAGTGTCTTAGGGGAGGGCTATAATTCACCCCTCCACTTT
.	TRBD1	TRBV4-3	TRBJ2-2	CASSQDGGQGNTGELFF	TGCGCCAGCAGCCAAGATGGGGGACAGGGTAACACCGGGGAGCTGTTTTTT
.	.	TRBV10-2	TRBJ1-3	CASSQVSGNTIYF	TGCGCCAGCAGTCAGGTTTCTGGAAACACCATATATTTT
few	.	TRBV6-1	TRBJ1-4	CASSNRVANEKLFF	TGTGCCAGCAGTAATCGAGTTGCTAATGAAAAACTGTTTTTT
.	TRBD2	TRBV2	TRBJ2-2	CASSEMLAGGRGGELFF	TGTGCCAGCAGTGAGATGCTAGCGGGGGGGCGAGGCGGGGAGCTGTTTTTT
.	.	TRBV11-2	TRBJ1-1	CASSLAGTLLDTEAFF	TGTGCCAGCAGCTTAGCAGGAACTTTACTGGACACTGAAGCTTTCTTT
.	TRBD2	TRBV5-4	TRBJ2-1	CASSFSGGGAYNEQFF	TGTGCCAGCAGCTTTAGCGGGGGGGGTGCGTACAATGAGCAGTTCTTC
.	TRBD1	TRBV6-5	TRBJ1-6	CASHRGDNSPLHF	TGTGCCTCCCACAGGGGGGATAATTCACCCCTCCACTTT
.	.	TRBV19	TRBJ1-4	CASKWGPTNEKLFF	TGTGCCAGTAAGTGGGGCCCAACTAATGAAAAACTGTTTTTT
.	.	TRBV11-1	TRBJ2-3	CASSNSNALRPYF	TGTGCCAGCAGCAATTCTAACGCCCTCAGGCCGTATTTT
.	TRBD1	TRBV27	TRBJ2-7	CASSWDRGREQYF	TGTGCCAGCAGTTGGGACAGGGGGCGCGAGCAGTACTTC
.	TRBD2	TRBV6-4	TRBJ2-3	CASSDLAGGPTDTQYF	TGTGCCAGCAGTGACCTAGCGGGGGGGCCGACAGATACGCAGTATTTT
.	TRBD1	TRBV6-6	TRBJ1-1	CASSSHDRATEAFF	TGTGCCAGCAGTTCCCACGACAGGGCGACTGAAGCTTTCTTT
few	.	TRBV13	TRBJ2-2	CASTVRGGTANTGELFF	TGTGCCAGCACCGTACGTGGCGGGACTGCTAACACCGGGGAGCTGTTTTTT
.	.	TRBV27	TRBJ1-1	CASSLGGLTEAFF	TGTGCCAGCAGTTTGGGGGGGCTCACTGAAGCTTTCTTT
.	TRBD1	TRBV28	TRBJ2-7	CASSSAGTGPNEQYF	TGTGCCAGCAGTTCTGCGGGGACAGGGCCGAACGAGCAGTACTTC
few	.	TRBV5-3	TRBJ1-1	CARSLEGVNTEAFF	TGTGCCAGAAGCTTGGAGGGGGTGAACACTGAAGCTTTCTTT
.	TRBD1	TRBV29-1	TRBJ2-7	CSVEAFPGQGPYEQYF	TGCAGCGTTGAAGCCTTCCCGGGACAGGGTCCATACGAGCAGTACTTC